This T cell receptor (beta chain) emerged from a study of blood T cell repertoires in COVID-19. Study-level information: Samples taken during acute and convalescent COVID-19 were collected in the United States, Italy and Spain. The cDNA or gDNA used as material had been derived from T cells, B-cell-depleted T cells, or PBMCs.

Authors' data handling: Reference gene primer amplification yielded estimated nucleated cell counts. Repertoires were generated with immunoSEQ multiplex PCR, while TCRdb's copy carries only in-frame clones and drops some. V and J calls plus clone size are reproduced from that table; the DNA served to infer D and trimming. Of 95,000 to 120,000 clones detected, about 83% appear once; the ten largest clones hold approximately 4.1%. From germline, CDR1 is MNHEY and CDR2 SVGAGI. The CDR3 covers 16 residues. V lost 2 bases, J lost 2 bases, and 3 bases stayed unmatched. The rearrangement uses TRBV6-5 and TRBJ1-3; 10 bases align to TRBD1. The sample taken for sequencing was peripheral blood. This clonotype was sampled from a woman in her 70s with acute or convalescent COVID-19. This CDR3 reads CASSYKTGGTGNTIYF. In DNA, the CDR3 is TGTGCCAGCAGTTACAAGACAGGGGGCACTGGAAACACCATATATTTT.